Listed here is a single T cell receptor beta chain. This record belongs to a study of blood T cell repertoires in COVID-19. At the level of the study: Sample material is recorded as cDNA or gDNA derived from T cells, B-cell-depleted T cells, or PBMCs.

CDR1 MNHEY and CDR2 SMNVEV come from the germline V gene (reference sequence). CDR3 length equals 14 residues. The V end was cut by 5 bases, the J end by 4 bases, with 14 bases between. Authors' methods: By means of reference gene primer amplification, nucleated cell counts were estimated. Data came from immunoSEQ multiplex PCR; TCRdb stores just in-frame clones and leaves some out. The V and J calls and clone size are taken from that table; D and trimming were inferred from the DNA. The sample shows around 150,000 clones, roughly 81% of them seen only once. This TCR was recovered from a middle-aged man with acute or convalescent COVID-19. The sample taken for sequencing was peripheral blood. V and J are TRBV27 and TRBJ1-2; possible D gene TRBD1, 6 bases. The CDR3 DNA reads TGTGCCAGCAGTAGCCGGACAGAAGCCTATGGCTACACCTTC. The encoded protein is CASSSRTEAYGYTF.